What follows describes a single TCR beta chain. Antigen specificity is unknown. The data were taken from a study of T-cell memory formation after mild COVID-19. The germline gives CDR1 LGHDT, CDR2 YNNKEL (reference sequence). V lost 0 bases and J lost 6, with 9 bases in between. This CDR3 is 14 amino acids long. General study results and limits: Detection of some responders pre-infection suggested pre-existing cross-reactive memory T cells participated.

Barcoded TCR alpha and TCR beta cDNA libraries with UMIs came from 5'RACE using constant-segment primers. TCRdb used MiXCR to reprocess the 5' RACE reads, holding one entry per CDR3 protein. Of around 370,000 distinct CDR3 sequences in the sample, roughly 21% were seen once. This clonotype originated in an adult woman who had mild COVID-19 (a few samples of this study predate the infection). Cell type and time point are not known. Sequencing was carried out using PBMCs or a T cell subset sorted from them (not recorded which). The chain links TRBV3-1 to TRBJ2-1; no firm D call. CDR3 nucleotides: TGTGCCAGCAGCCAAGATACAGCACCCAATGAGCAGTTCTTC. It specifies CASSQDTAPNEQFF.